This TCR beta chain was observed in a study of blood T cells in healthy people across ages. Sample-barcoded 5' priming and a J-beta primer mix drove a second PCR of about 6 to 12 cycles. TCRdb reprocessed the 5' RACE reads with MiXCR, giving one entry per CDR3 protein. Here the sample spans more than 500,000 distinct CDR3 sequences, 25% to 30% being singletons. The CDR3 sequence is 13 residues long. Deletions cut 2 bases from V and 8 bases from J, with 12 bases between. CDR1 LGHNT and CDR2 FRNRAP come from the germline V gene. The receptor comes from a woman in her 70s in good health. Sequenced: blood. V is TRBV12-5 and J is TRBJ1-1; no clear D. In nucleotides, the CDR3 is TGTGCTAGTGGTTTGTCCGGGAACTCAGAAGCTTTCTTT. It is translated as CASGLSGNSEAFF.